This paragraph reports one T cell receptor beta chain. The germline V gene encodes CDR1 MDHEN and CDR2 SYDVKM. This CDR3 region has 15 residues. V lost 1 base and J 7 bases, leaving 14 bases between the germline ends. Assay: immunoSEQ multiplex PCR; the TCRdb copy retains only in-frame clones and omits some. The sample records roughly 250,000 clones, approximately 85% being singletons. This sample stems from a study of blood T cell repertoires in COVID-19. Participants had their cohort set by participant-reported clinical history. Sequenced: PBMCs or T cells enriched from blood (not recorded which). The TCR originated in a woman aged 25-40 years who had recovered from COVID-19. V gene TRBV28 combines with J gene TRBJ2-4; a possible D gene is TRBD2 (6 bases). The CDR3 protein is CASSLSRTGSNIQYF. CDR3 sequence (DNA): TGTGCCAGCAGTTTATCAAGGACCGGGAGCAACATTCAGTACTTC. The entire variable domain, with the rest obtained from reference TRBV28 and TRBJ2-4, is as follows: DVKVTQSSRYLVKRTGEKVFLECVQDMDHENMFWYRQDPGLGLRLIYFSYDVKMKEKGDIPEGYSVSREKKERFSLILESASTNQTSMYLCASSLSRTGSNIQYFGAGTRLSVL.